A selection of T cell receptor beta chains follows, all from one sample in a study of regulatory T cells in long-lasting Graves disease. TCRdb used MiXCR to reprocess the multiplex PCR reads, holding one entry per CDR3 protein. The sample lists 440,000 or so distinct CDR3 sequences, about a sixth occurring once. Separately, the same data were catalogued under a study of T cells in Graves' hyperthyroidism and ophthalmopathy.

Here the sequenced sample was peripheral blood mononuclear cells (PBMCs), taken at new diagnosis, from a patient treated with antithyroid drugs. The receptor source for this set is a woman aged 25 to 39 with Graves disease. Each CDR3 is given with its conserved first and last residue. The order of the fields is J gene, clone size, D gene, V gene, CDR3 DNA, CDR3 protein. The D gene is left open where the match is weak. Expanded clones get a size class; other rows say once, few or many, or leave the size out.

TRBJ2-7,many,.,TRBV12-3/TRBV12-4,TGTGCCAGCAGAACGACAGGTCCCTCCTACGAGCAGTACTTC,CASRTTGPSYEQYF
TRBJ1-1,.,TRBD1,TRBV15,TGTGCCACCAGCACCCCCGGGAACAGGGGTGAAAGTGACACTGAAGCTTTCTTT,CATSTPGNRGESDTEAFF
TRBJ2-3,many,TRBD1,TRBV6-5,TGTGCCAGCAGTTCAAGAGACAGGGGCTTCACAGATACGCAGTATTTT,CASSSRDRGFTDTQYF
TRBJ2-4,.,.,TRBV6-1,TGTGCCACCTCAGGGGGGAGGACCAAAAACATTCAGTACTTC,CATSGGRTKNIQYF
TRBJ2-6,.,.,TRBV29-1,TGCAGCGTTGAGTCTGGGGCCAACGTCCTGACTTTC,CSVESGANVLTF
TRBJ1-5,many,.,TRBV7-2,TGTGCCAGCAGCTTAGAGGGTTATAGCAATCAGCCCCAGCATTTT,CASSLEGYSNQPQHF
TRBJ1-2,few,.,TRBV28,TGTGCCAGCAGTTACAGACCTCAGACCTATGGCTACACCTTC,CASSYRPQTYGYTF
TRBJ2-7,.,.,TRBV7-9,TGTGCCAGCAGCTTAAAGGACTTCACCTACGAGCAGTACTTC,CASSLKDFTYEQYF
TRBJ2-4,few,TRBD2,TRBV12-3/TRBV12-4,TGTGCCAGCAGTCCCCGTAGGGCCGGGAGGAACATTCAGTACTTC,CASSPRRAGRNIQYF
TRBJ2-1,few,TRBD1,TRBV10-3,TGTGCCATCAGTGACCCCGACAGGGTGAATGAGCAGTTCTTC,CAISDPDRVNEQFF
TRBJ2-7,few,TRBD2,TRBV7-9,TGTGCCAGCAGCTACGATCCTTCCCTAGCGGGGTACAATGAGCAGTACTTC,CASSYDPSLAGYNEQYF
TRBJ2-6,.,.,TRBV9,TGTGCCAGCAGCGTGGGAAGCTCTGGGGCCAACGTCCTGACTTTC,CASSVGSSGANVLTF
TRBJ1-1,.,.,TRBV20-1,TGCAGTGCTAGAGTTTCTGTATACACTGAAGCTTTCTTT,CSARVSVYTEAFF
TRBJ1-1,many,TRBD1,TRBV3-1,TGTGCCAGCAGCGCTCGGGACAGGGCCACTGAAGCTTTCTTT,CASSARDRATEAFF
TRBJ2-1,.,TRBD2,TRBV24-1,TGTGCCACCAGTGACCCGCGGGGGGGAGGGAGAGGTTATGAGCGGTTCTTC,CATSDPRGGGRGYERFF
TRBJ2-7,many,TRBD2,TRBV12-3/TRBV12-4,TGTGCCAGTCGACCAGCGCGGGAGCTCCGCGAGCAGTACTTC,CASRPARELREQYF
TRBJ2-3,.,TRBD2,TRBV9,TGTGCCAGCAGCGTAAATGGCGCGGGAGTGGTGGATACGCAGTATTTT,CASSVNGAGVVDTQYF
TRBJ2-7,.,.,TRBV27,TGTGCCAGCAGCCGCGGTCATGGGGAGCAGTACTTC,CASSRGHGEQYF
TRBJ2-2,many,.,TRBV24-1,TGTGCCACCAGTGATTTGGACACGAGTATCGGTCCCGGGGAGCTGTTTTTT,CATSDLDTSIGPGELFF
TRBJ2-3,many,.,TRBV20-1,TGCAGTGCTAGTCACCCACCGGGCACAGATACGCAGTATTTT,CSASHPPGTDTQYF
TRBJ1-5,many,TRBD1,TRBV27,TGTGCCAGCAGTTCTGAAATGACAGGGGGCGGTGGGGGCAATCAGCCCCAGCATTTT,CASSSEMTGGGGGNQPQHF
TRBJ2-5,.,TRBD2,TRBV4-1,TGCGCCAGCAGCCAATTCCTAGCGGGAGGGTCAGGGCAAGAGACCCAGTACTTC,CASSQFLAGGSGQETQYF
TRBJ1-2,many,TRBD1,TRBV29-1,TGCAGCGGGGGACAGGGGGACTATGGCTACACCTTC,CSGGQGDYGYTF
TRBJ2-1,once,TRBD2,TRBV27,TGTGCCAGCAGCGATTGGACTAGCGGGGATTTGTCCTACAATGAGCAGCTCTTC,CASSDWTSGDLSYNEQLF
TRBJ2-3,few,.,TRBV19,TGTGCCACCGTAGCAGAGGGAGCGGGCACAGATACGCAGTATTTT,CATVAEGAGTDTQYF
TRBJ1-2,.,TRBD1,TRBV29-1,TGCAGCGGACAGGGCCCGTATGGCTACACCTTC,CSGQGPYGYTF
TRBJ2-1,.,.,TRBV29-1,TGCAGCGTTGTAGTGGAAAGCTCCTACAATGAGCAGTTCTTC,CSVVVESSYNEQFF
TRBJ1-3,many,.,TRBV3-1,TGTGCCAGCAGCCAAGACGCCAGCTCTGGAAACACCATATATTTT,CASSQDASSGNTIYF